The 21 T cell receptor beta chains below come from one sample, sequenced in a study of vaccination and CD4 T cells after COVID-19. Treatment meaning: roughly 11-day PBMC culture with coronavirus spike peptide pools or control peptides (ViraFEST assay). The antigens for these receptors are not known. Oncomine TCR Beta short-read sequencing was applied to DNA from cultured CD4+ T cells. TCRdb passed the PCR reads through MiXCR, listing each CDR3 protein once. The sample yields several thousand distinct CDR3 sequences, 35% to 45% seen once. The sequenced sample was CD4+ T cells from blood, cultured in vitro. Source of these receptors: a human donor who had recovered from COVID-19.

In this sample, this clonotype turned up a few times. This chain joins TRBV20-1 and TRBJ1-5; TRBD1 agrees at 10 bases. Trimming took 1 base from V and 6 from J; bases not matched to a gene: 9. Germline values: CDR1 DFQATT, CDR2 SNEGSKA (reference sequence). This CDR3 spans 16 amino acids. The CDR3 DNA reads TGCAGTGCTAGAGTGGCCGGACAGGGGGTTTTTCAGCCCCAGCATTTT. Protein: CSARVAGQGVFQPQHF.

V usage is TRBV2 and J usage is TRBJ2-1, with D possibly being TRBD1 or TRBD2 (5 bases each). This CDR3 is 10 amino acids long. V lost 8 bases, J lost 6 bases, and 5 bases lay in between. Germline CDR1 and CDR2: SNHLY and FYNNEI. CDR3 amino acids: CASGGNEQFF. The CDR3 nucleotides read TGTGCCAGCGGGGGCAATGAGCAGTTCTTC.

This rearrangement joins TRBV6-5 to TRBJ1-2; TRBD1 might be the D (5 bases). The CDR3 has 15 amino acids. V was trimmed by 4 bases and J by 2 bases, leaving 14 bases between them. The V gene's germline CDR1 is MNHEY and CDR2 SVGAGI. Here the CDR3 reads CASSSRRTSNYGYTF. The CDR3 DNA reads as TGTGCCAGCAGTTCCCGTCGGACATCAAACTATGGCTACACCTTC.

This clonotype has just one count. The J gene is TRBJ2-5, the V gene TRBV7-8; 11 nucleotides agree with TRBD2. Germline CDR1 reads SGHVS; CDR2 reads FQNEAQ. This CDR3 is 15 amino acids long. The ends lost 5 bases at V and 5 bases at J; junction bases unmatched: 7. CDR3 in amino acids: CASSVSGGAPETQYF. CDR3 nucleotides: TGTGCCAGCAGCGTTAGCGGGGGGGCCCCGGAGACCCAGTACTTC.

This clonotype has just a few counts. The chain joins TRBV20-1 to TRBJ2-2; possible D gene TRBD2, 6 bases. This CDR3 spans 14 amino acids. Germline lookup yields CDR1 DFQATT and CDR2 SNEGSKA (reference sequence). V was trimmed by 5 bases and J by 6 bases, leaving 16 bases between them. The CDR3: CSASDPRGAGELFF. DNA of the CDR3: TGCAGTGCTTCCGACCCGCGCGGGGCCGGGGAGCTGTTTTTT.

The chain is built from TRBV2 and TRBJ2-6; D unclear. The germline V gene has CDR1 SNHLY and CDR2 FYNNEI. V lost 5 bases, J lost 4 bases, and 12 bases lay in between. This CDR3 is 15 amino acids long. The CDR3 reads CASSPSSSGANVLTF. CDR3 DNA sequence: TGTGCCAGCAGTCCGTCCAGTTCCGGGGCCAACGTCCTGACTTTC. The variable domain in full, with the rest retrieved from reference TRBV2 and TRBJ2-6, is EPEVTQTPSHQVTQMGQEVILRCVPISNHLYFYWYRQILGQKVEFLVSFYNNEISEKSEIFDDQFSVERPDGSNFTLKIRSTKLEDSAMYFCASSPSSSGANVLTFGAGSRLTVL.

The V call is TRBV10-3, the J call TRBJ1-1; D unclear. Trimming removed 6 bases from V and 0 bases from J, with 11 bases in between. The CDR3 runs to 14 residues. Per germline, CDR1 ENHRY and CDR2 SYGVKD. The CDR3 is CAIRASTLNTEAFF. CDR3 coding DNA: TGTGCCATCAGGGCCAGCACCTTGAACACTGAAGCTTTCTTT.

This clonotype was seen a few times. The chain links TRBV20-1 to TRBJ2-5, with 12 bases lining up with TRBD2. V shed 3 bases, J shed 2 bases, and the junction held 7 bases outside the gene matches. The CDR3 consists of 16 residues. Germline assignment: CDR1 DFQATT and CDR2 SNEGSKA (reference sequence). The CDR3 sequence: CSASLAGGPSQETQYF. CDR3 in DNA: TGCAGTGCTAGTCTAGCGGGGGGGCCATCTCAAGAGACCCAGTACTTC.

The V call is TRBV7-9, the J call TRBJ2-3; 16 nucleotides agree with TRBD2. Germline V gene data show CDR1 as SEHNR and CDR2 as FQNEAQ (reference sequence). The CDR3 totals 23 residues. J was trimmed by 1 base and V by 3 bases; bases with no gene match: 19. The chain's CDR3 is CASSFVSFVPGLAGGRGTDTQYF. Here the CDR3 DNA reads TGTGCCAGCAGCTTTGTTTCTTTCGTCCCGGGACTAGCGGGAGGGAGGGGCACAGATACGCAGTATTTT.

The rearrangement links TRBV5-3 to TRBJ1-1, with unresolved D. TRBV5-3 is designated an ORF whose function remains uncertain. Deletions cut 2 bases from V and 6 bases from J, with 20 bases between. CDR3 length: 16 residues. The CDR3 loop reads CARSFPSSGKEAEAFF. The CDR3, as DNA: TGTGCCAGAAGCTTTCCCTCTTCCGGGAAAGAGGCTGAAGCTTTCTTT.

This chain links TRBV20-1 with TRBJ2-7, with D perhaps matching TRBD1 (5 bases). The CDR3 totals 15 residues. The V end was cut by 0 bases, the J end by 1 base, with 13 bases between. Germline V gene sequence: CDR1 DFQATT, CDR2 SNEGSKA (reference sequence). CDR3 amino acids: CSARDLLSGSYEQYF. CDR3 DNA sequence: TGCAGTGCTAGAGATCTGCTCTCAGGGTCCTACGAGCAGTACTTC.

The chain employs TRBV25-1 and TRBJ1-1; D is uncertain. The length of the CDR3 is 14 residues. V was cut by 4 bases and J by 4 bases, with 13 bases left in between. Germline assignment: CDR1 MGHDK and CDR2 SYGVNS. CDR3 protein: CASSATEWVTEAFF. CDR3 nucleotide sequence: TGTGCCAGCAGTGCCACGGAGTGGGTCACTGAAGCTTTCTTT.

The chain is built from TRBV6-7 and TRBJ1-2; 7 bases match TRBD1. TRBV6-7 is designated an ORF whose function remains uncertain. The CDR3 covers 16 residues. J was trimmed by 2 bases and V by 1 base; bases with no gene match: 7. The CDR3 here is CASSYFNDRENYGYTF. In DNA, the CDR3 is TGTGCCAGCAGTTACTTTAACGACAGGGAGAACTATGGCTACACCTTC.

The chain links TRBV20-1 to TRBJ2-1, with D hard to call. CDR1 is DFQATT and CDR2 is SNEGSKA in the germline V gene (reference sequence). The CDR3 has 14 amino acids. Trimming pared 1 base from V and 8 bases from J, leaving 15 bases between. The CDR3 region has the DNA TGCAGTGCTAGAGTCCCGTCGATCGTCCATGAGCAGTTCTTC. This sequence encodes CSARVPSIVHEQFF.

The DNA for the CDR3 is TGCAGTGCTAGCCGGGGACATTTTAATGAAAAACTGTTTTTT. It codes for CSASRGHFNEKLFF. This chain uses TRBV20-1 with TRBJ1-4, with D possibly TRBD1 on 6 matching bases. Trimming removed 3 bases from V and 4 bases from J, with 12 bases in between. There are 14 residues in the CDR3. CDR1 and CDR2 from the germline V gene are DFQATT and SNEGSKA (reference sequence).

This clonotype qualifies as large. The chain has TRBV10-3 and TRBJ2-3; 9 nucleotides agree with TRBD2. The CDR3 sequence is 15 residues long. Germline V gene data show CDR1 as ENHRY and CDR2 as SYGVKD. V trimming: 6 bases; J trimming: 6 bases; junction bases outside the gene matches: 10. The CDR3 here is CAISADLAGGDTQYF. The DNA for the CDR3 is TGTGCCATCAGCGCCGACCTTGCGGGGGGGGATACGCAGTATTTT.

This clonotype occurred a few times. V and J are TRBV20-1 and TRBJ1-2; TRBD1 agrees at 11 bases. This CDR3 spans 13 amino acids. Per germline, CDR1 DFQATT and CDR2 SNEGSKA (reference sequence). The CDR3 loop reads CSGVDRGHSGYTF. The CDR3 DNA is TGCAGCGGAGTGGACAGGGGGCACTCTGGCTACACCTTC.

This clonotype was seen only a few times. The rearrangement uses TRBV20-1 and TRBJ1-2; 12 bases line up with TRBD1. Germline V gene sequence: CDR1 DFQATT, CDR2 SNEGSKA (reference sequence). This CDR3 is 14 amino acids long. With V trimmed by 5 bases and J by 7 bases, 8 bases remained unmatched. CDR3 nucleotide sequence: TGCAGTGCTTCTACCGGGACAGGGGGCCGTGGCTACACCTTC. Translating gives CSASTGTGGRGYTF.

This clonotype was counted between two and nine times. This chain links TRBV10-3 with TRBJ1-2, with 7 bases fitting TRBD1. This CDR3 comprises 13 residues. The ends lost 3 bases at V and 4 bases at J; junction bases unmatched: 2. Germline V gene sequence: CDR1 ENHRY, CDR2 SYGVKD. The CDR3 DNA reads TGTGCCATCAGTGATCAGGGGGGCTATGGCTACACCTTC. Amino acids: CAISDQGGYGYTF.

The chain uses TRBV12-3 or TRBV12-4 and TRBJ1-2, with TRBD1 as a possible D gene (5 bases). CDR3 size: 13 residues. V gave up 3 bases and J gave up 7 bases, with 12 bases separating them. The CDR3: CASSFHQGGGYTF. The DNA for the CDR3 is TGTGCCAGCAGTTTCCATCAGGGCGGTGGCTACACCTTC.

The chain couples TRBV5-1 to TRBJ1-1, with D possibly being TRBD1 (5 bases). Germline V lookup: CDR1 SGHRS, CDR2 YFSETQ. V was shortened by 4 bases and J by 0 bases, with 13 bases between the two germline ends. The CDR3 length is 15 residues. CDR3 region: CASSPTRDLNTEAFF. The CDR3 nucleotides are TGCGCCAGCAGCCCCACCAGGGACCTGAACACTGAAGCTTTCTTT.